This is a list of T cell receptor beta chains from one sample in a study of identical twins. Each CDR3 protein gets one entry after TCRdb re-called the 5' RACE reads with MiXCR. The sample holds roughly 240,000 distinct CDR3 sequences, roughly 7% seen once. This sample also belongs to another study, concerning yellow fever vaccine responses in identical twins.

The sample taken for sequencing was memory (CD45RO+) T cells sorted from blood. These receptors originate from a woman between 18 and 29 years old in good health. Each CDR3 is given with its conserved first and last residue. D genes are given only for firm matches. Clone size is stated in some rows and not others, as once, few, many or a class when expanded.

TRBJ2-1	TRBV10-3	NA	many	TGTGCCATCAGCACCTTCGGGGACAATGAGCAGTTCTTC	CAISTFGDNEQFF
TRBJ2-3	TRBV12-3/TRBV12-4	NA	NA	TGTGCCAGCAGTTTCGATCCTCACATTGGCACAGATACGCAGTATTTT	CASSFDPHIGTDTQYF
TRBJ2-5	TRBV10-3	TRBD1	NA	TGTGCCACCCGGGACAGGGACGAGACCCAGTACTTC	CATRDRDETQYF
TRBJ1-1	TRBV12-3/TRBV12-4	TRBD1	few	TGTGCCAGCAGCCCAGGACAGGGTGTGAGATTTACTGAAGCTTTCTTT	CASSPGQGVRFTEAFF
TRBJ2-6	TRBV7-9	TRBD1	NA	TGTGCCAGCAGTTTCGACAGGGCCTCTGGGGCCAACGTCCTGACTTTC	CASSFDRASGANVLTF
TRBJ1-4	TRBV5-1	TRBD1	many	TGCGCCAGCAGTTTGGCCGGGACAGATAATGAAAAACTGTTTTTT	CASSLAGTDNEKLFF
TRBJ1-1	TRBV6-1	NA	few	TGTGCCAGCAATCGAGCCCCTGAAGCTTTCTTT	CASNRAPEAFF
TRBJ2-3	TRBV12-3/TRBV12-4	TRBD2	many	TGTGCCAGCAGTTTCCGGGGGGGAACAGATACGCAGTATTTT	CASSFRGGTDTQYF
TRBJ2-1	TRBV6-5	NA	NA	TGTGCCAGCAGTTACTCGATTCAGGCTAGCGACTACAATGAGCAGTTCTTC	CASSYSIQASDYNEQFF
TRBJ2-1	TRBV4-1	NA	many	TGCGCCAGCAGCCGGAATCGGGATGAGCAGTTCTTC	CASSRNRDEQFF
TRBJ2-5	TRBV11-2	NA	many	TGTGCCAGCAGCCCAAGGGCAGGGTCAGAGACCCAGTACTTC	CASSPRAGSETQYF
TRBJ1-2	TRBV12-3/TRBV12-4	NA	many	TGTGCCAGCAGTTTTTCCCAAGCTATGGGCTACACCTTC	CASSFSQAMGYTF
TRBJ2-2	TRBV5-5	NA	NA	TGTGCCAGCAGCTGGGGGCTGAGCACCGGGGAGCTGTTTTTT	CASSWGLSTGELFF